This TCR beta chain was sequenced in a study of shared clonotypes between healthy human individuals. There are 16 residues in the CDR3. Germline trimming cut 5 bases from V and 3 bases from J; bases unmatched to any gene: 5. Germline loops: CDR1 SGHVS, CDR2 FQNEAQ. The table came from immunoSEQ multiplex PCR; TCRdb's copy has only in-frame clones and leaves some out. This table holds 1.6 million or so clones, approximately 98.5% found once. Source material: naive CD4+ T cells sorted from blood. The subset denotes: CD45RA+ positively selected. The clonotype originates from a man aged 30 to 45 in good health. This chain links TRBV7-8 with TRBJ2-2; 11 positions agree with TRBD2. CDR3: CASSRLAGRDTGELFF. The CDR3, as DNA: TGTGCCAGCAGCCGACTAGCGGGAAGGGACACCGGGGAGCTGTTTTTT.